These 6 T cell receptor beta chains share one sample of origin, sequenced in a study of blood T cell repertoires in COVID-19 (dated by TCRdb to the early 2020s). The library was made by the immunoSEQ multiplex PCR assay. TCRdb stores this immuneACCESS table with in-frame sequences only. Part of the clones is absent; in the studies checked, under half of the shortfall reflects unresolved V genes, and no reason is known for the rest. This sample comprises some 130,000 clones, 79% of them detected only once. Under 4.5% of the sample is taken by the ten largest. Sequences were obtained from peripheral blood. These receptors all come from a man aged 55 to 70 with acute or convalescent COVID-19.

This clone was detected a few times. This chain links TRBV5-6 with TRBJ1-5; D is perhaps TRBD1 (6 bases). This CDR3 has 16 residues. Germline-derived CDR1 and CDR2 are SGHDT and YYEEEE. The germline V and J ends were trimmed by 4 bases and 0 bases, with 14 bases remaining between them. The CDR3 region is CASSIWTDLSNQPQHF. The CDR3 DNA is TGTGCCAGCAGCATCTGGACAGACCTTAGCAATCAGCCCCAGCATTTT.

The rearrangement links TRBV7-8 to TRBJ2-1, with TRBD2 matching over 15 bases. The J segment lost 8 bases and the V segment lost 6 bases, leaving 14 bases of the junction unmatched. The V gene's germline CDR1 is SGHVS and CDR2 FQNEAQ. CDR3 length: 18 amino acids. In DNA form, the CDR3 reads TGTGCCAGCAGAAAAGCGGGACTAGCGGGAGGAATTGGTGATGAGCAGTTCTTC. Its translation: CASRKAGLAGGIGDEQFF.

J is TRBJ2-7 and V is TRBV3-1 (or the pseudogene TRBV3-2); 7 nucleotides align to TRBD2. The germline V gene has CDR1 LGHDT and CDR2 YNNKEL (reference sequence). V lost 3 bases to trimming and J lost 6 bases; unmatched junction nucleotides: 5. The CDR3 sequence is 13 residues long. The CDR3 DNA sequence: TGTGCCAGCAGCCACGGTCGCGGGGGCGAGCAGTACTTC. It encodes CASSHGRGGEQYF.

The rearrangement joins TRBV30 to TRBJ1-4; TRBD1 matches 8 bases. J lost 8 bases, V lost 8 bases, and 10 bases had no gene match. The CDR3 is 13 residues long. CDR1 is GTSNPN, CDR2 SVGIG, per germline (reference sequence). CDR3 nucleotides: TGTGCCCAAAGTCGGACAGGGTCGGAAAAACTGTTTTTT. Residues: CAQSRTGSEKLFF.

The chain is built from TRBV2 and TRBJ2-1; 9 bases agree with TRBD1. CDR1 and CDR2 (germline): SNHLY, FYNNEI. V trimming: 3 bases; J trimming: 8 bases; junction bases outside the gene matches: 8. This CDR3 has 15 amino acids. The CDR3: CASSDMDRGWDEQFF. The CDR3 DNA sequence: TGTGCCAGCAGTGATATGGACAGGGGTTGGGATGAGCAGTTCTTC. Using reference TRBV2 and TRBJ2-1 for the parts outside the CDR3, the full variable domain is EPEVTQTPSHQVTQMGQEVILRCVPISNHLYFYWYRQILGQKVEFLVSFYNNEISEKSEIFDDQFSVERPDGSNFTLKIRSTKLEDSAMYFCASSDMDRGWDEQFFGPGTRLTVL.

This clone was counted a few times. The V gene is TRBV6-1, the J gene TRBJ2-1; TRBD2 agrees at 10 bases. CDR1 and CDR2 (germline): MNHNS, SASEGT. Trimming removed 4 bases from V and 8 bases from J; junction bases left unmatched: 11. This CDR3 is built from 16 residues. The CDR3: CASSASSGSWSDEQFF. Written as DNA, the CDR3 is TGTGCCAGCAGTGCTTCTAGCGGGAGTTGGTCCGATGAGCAGTTCTTC.